A single sample is the source of the 23 T cell receptor beta chains below, sequenced in a study of T cells in Graves' hyperthyroidism and ophthalmopathy. Amplified TCR beta CDR3 regions came from RNA transcripts. An initial round of RT-PCR targeting the TCR CDR3 relied on the HTBI primer set. A single record per CDR3 protein comes from TCRdb applying MiXCR to the multiplex PCR reads. Of over 400,000 distinct CDR3 sequences in the sample, under 15% were seen once. The sequenced sample consisted of blood. All receptors derive from a man younger than 35 with Graves' ophthalmopathy.

This clonotype was observed many times. The chain recombines TRBV10-1 with TRBJ2-5; a possible D gene is TRBD1 (6 bases). Germline V lookup: CDR1 WNHNN, CDR2 SYGVQD (reference sequence). Trimming took off 2 bases at V and 4 bases at J, with 8 bases between the two ends. The CDR3 contains 13 residues. The CDR3 sequence: CASSEQGTETQYF. The CDR3 DNA is TGCGCCAGCAGTGAGCAGGGGACAGAGACCCAGTACTTC.

As regards this clonotype: Since a much larger clone is just one base distant, this may be a read error. The gene calls are TRBV7-3 and TRBJ2-3; 10 bases line up with TRBD1. The CDR3 spans 16 residues. From germline, CDR1 is SGHTA and CDR2 FQGTGA. For the CDR3, the DNA is TGTGCCAGCAGCTTAGGGACAGGGGCTTTCTCAGATACGCTGTATTTT. Amino acid sequence: CASSLGTGAFSDTLYF.

The chain uses TRBV24-1 and TRBJ2-1; TRBD1 might be the D (6 bases). Germline CDR1 and CDR2: KGHDR and SFDVKD. Trimming removed 6 bases from V and 1 base from J, with 9 bases in between. The CDR3 runs 14 residues. The CDR3 coding sequence is TGTGCCACCAGTATAGGGGGTTCCTACAATGAGCAGTTCTTC. Its translation: CATSIGGSYNEQFF.

The rearrangement joins TRBV15 to TRBJ2-7; TRBD2 matches at 10 bases. The CDR3 has 14 residues. Germline CDR1 and CDR2: LNHNV and YYDKDF (reference sequence). V was pared by 1 base and J by 7 bases, with 4 bases of the junction left unmatched. CDR3 amino acids: CATSRAGLAREQYF. The CDR3 nucleotides read TGTGCCACCAGCAGAGCGGGACTAGCGCGGGAGCAGTACTTC.

As regards this clonotype: A much larger clone is a single base away; this may be a read error. This chain links TRBV24-1 with TRBJ2-7, with a possible D match to TRBD1 (6 bases). CDR1 is KGHDR, CDR2 SFDVKD, per germline. This CDR3 comprises 14 residues. Trimming removed 5 bases from V and 0 bases from J, with 10 bases in between. As DNA, the CDR3 is TGTGCCACCAGTGTTGACAGGAGCTCCTACGAGCAGTACTTC. Its protein product is CATSVDRSSYEQYF.

V gene TRBV29-1 combines with J gene TRBJ2-5; possible D gene TRBD2, 5 bases. V lost 2 bases and J lost 2, with 6 bases in between. Germline CDR1 SQVTM, CDR2 ANQGSEA. The CDR3 has 12 amino acids. For the CDR3, the DNA is TGCAGCGTTGAATCGGGGCAAGAGACCCAGTACTTC. It encodes CSVESGQETQYF. The variable domain in full, completed from reference TRBV29-1 and TRBJ2-5, reads SAVISQKPSRDICQRGTSLTIQCQVDSQVTMMFWYRQQPGQSLTLIATANQGSEATYESGFVIDKFPISRPNLTFSTLTVSNMSPEDSSIYLCSVESGQETQYFGPGTRLLVL.

This clonotype was seen many times. This chain uses TRBV12-3 or TRBV12-4 with TRBJ1-4, with D perhaps matching TRBD1 (5 bases). The CDR3 consists of 18 residues. V lost 4 bases, J lost 2 bases, and 20 bases lay in between. The CDR3 DNA sequence: TGTGCCAGCAGTTCTGGATTCGGGGCCCTGACTACTAATGAAAAACTGTTTTTT. It specifies CASSSGFGALTTNEKLFF.

This clonotype was counted at least ten times. The chain is built from TRBV10-3 and TRBJ2-1; D perhaps matches TRBD2 (6 bases). The length of the CDR3 is 16 residues. V lost 0 bases, J lost 2 bases, and 11 bases lay in between. Germline CDR1 reads ENHRY; CDR2 reads SYGVKD. CDR3 in DNA: TGTGCCATCAGTGAGTCGTGGGGGGACCCCTACAATGAGCAGTTCTTC. Its translation is CAISESWGDPYNEQFF.

This clonotype appeared many times. The chain joins TRBV11-3 to TRBJ2-2; 7 nucleotides align to TRBD1. The CDR3 has 15 amino acids. J lost 6 bases, V lost 5 bases, and 9 bases had no gene match. Germline V gives CDR1 SGHNT, CDR2 YENEEA. CDR3 in amino acids: CASSRQGTAPGELFF. Written as DNA, the CDR3 is TGTGCCAGCAGCAGACAGGGAACAGCCCCCGGGGAGCTGTTTTTT. The whole variable domain, remainder taken from reference TRBV11-3 and TRBJ2-2, is EAGVVQSPRYKIIEKKQPVAFWCNPISGHNTLYWYLQNLGQGPELLIRYENEEAVDDSQLPKDRFSAERLKGVDSTLKIQPAELGDSAVYLCASSRQGTAPGELFFGEGSRLTVL.

This clonotype was detected ten times or more. The chain recombines TRBV12-5 with TRBJ2-5, with 9 bases matching TRBD2. Germline V CDR1 and CDR2: LGHNT, FRNRAP. This CDR3 has 14 residues. The ends lost 6 bases at V and 5 bases at J; junction bases unmatched: 7. Written as DNA, the CDR3 is TGTGCTAGTGGACGCGGGGGGGCCGTGGAGACCCAGTACTTC. It codes for CASGRGGAVETQYF.

This clonotype was recorded at least ten times. The J gene is TRBJ1-1, the V gene TRBV3-1; D unresolved. The CDR3 runs 14 residues. V was pared by 2 bases and J by 4 bases, with 11 bases between. The V gene's germline CDR1 is LGHDT and CDR2 YNNKEL (reference sequence). The CDR3 DNA reads TGTGCCAGCAGCCAAACGACAAAGGGCACTGAAGCTTTCTTT. This gives the protein CASSQTTKGTEAFF.

This clonotype was seen at least ten times. The gene calls are TRBV12-3 or TRBV12-4 and TRBJ2-7; D is possibly TRBD1 (5 bases). This CDR3 is built from 14 residues. V lost 5 bases, J lost 4 bases, and 15 bases lay in between. The CDR3 nucleotides are TGTGCCAGCAGTCCCCCGACAGACTTGTACGAGCAGTACTTC. Protein: CASSPPTDLYEQYF.

This clonotype was counted between two and nine times. The J gene is TRBJ2-1, the V gene TRBV9; 10 nucleotides line up with TRBD2. The V and J ends lost 1 base and 5 bases, in that order; junction bases with no gene match: 6. Germline CDR1 is SGDLS and CDR2 is YYNGEE. The CDR3 is made up of 16 amino acids. The CDR3 spells CASSVSGGAYNNEQFF. The CDR3 DNA is TGTGCCAGCAGCGTAAGCGGGGGGGCCTATAACAATGAGCAGTTCTTC. Filled out from reference TRBV9 and TRBJ2-1, the complete variable domain reads DSGVTQTPKHLITATGQRVTLRCSPRSGDLSVYWYQQSLDQGLQFLIQYYNGEERAKGNILERFSAQQFPDLHSELNLSSLELGDSALYFCASSVSGGAYNNEQFFGPGTRLTVL.

This clonotype showed up just a few times. A read error may explain this, as a much larger clone is one base away. V is TRBV5-1 and J is TRBJ2-7, with 9 bases lining up with TRBD2. J gave up 9 bases and V 4 bases, and 17 bases lay outside the gene matches. In germline, CDR1 is SGHRS, CDR2 YFSETQ. The CDR3 is 16 residues long. CDR3 DNA sequence: TGCGCCAGCAGCCCAAGTAGCGGGGGCTCCTGGAGCGGGCAGTACTTC. As protein: CASSPSSGGSWSGQYF.

The sample holds many counts of this clonotype. The chain links TRBV18 to TRBJ2-7, with a possible D match to TRBD2 (5 bases). This CDR3 is built from 13 residues. CDR1 is KGHSH, CDR2 LQKENI, per germline. Trimming removed 2 bases from V and 5 bases from J, with 10 bases in between. The CDR3 DNA reads TGTGCCAGCTCACCAGGGGAGCCTGACGAGCAGTACTTC. Translated, it gives CASSPGEPDEQYF.

This clonotype was recorded at least ten times. This sequence joins TRBV11-2 and TRBJ1-1; possible D gene TRBD1, 5 bases. CDR1 SGHAT and CDR2 FQNNGV come from the germline V gene. V gave up 2 bases and J gave up 4 bases, with 14 bases separating them. The CDR3 has 15 amino acids. CDR3 DNA: TGTGCCAGCAGCTTATTGTGGGACCTGAGCACTGAAGCTTTCTTT. This encodes CASSLLWDLSTEAFF. Variable domain in full (rest from reference TRBV11-2 and TRBJ1-1): EAGVAQSPRYKIIEKRQSVAFWCNPISGHATLYWYQQILGQGPKLLIQFQNNGVVDDSQLPKDRFSAERLKGVDSTLKIQPAKLEDSAVYLCASSLLWDLSTEAFFGQGTRLTVV.

In this sample, this clonotype turned up many times. The chain carries TRBV14 and TRBJ2-1; TRBD2 is a possible D gene (6 bases). Germline CDR1 is SGHDN and CDR2 is FVKESK. V was pared by 1 base and J by 7 bases, with 14 bases between. The CDR3 consists of 15 residues. This CDR3 reads CASSQVLGGWNEQFF. CDR3 nucleotides: TGTGCCAGCAGCCAAGTTCTTGGAGGGTGGAATGAGCAGTTCTTC.

This clonotype was counted only a few times. This sequence joins TRBV29-1 and TRBJ2-5, with D possibly matching TRBD1 (6 bases). Germline assignment: CDR1 SQVTM and CDR2 ANQGSEA. CDR3 length: 13 amino acids. V was shortened by 3 bases and J by 5 bases, with 13 bases between the two germline ends. The CDR3 is CSVETGLGETQYF. DNA for the CDR3: TGCAGCGTTGAGACAGGCCTTGGCGAGACCCAGTACTTC.

This clonotype was seen many times. The chain carries TRBV6-1 and TRBJ2-1; 10 bases line up with TRBD2. CDR1 and CDR2 (germline): MNHNS, SASEGT. V trimming: 4 bases; J trimming: 7 bases; junction bases outside the gene matches: 19. The CDR3 sequence is 19 residues long. The CDR3 DNA reads as TGTGCCAGCAGTGTTTTTGACCCTACCGCAGCGGGGGGGGGAAATGAGCAGTTCTTC. Translating gives CASSVFDPTAAGGGNEQFF.

The V gene is TRBV20-1, the J gene TRBJ2-1; D is perhaps TRBD2 (5 bases). Trimming took 0 bases from V and 0 from J, leaving 24 bases between them. This CDR3 comprises 20 residues. Looked up from germline, CDR1 is DFQATT and CDR2 is SNEGSKA (reference sequence). DNA of the CDR3: TGCAGTGCTAGAGATAAGGAGATAAGCGGCCTAAGGAGCTCCTACAATGAGCAGTTCTTC. Amino acid sequence: CSARDKEISGLRSSYNEQFF.

In its sample, this clonotype was seen many times. This chain connects TRBV18 to TRBJ1-1, with D perhaps matching TRBD1 (6 bases). The CDR3 length is 13 residues. Trimming removed 3 bases at V and 5 bases at J, with 10 bases between. Germline CDR1 reads KGHSH; CDR2 reads LQKENI. The CDR3 spells CASSPGGPTEAFF. The CDR3 nucleotides are TGTGCCAGCTCACCGGGGGGCCCGACTGAAGCTTTCTTT.

The V call is TRBV19, the J call TRBJ2-1; 9 bases match TRBD2. J was trimmed by 7 bases and V by 4 bases; bases with no gene match: 8. CDR1 and CDR2 from the germline V gene are LNHDA and SQIVND (reference sequence). The CDR3 spans 15 residues. In DNA, the CDR3 is TGTGCCAGTAGTAGTCCAAGGACTAGCGCAAATGAGCAGTTCTTC. It is translated as CASSSPRTSANEQFF.

This clonotype was counted at least ten times. The chain recombines TRBV7-9 with TRBJ2-5; 10 bases line up with TRBD1. The CDR3 spans 17 residues. After removal of 4 bases from V and 4 bases from J, the junction contained 12 bases not matched to a gene. Germline CDR1 is SEHNR and CDR2 is FQNEAQ (reference sequence). The CDR3 DNA follows: TGTGCCAGCAGCTCCCCGGGAATTTGGACAGGGGGAGAGACCCAGTACTTC. It yields the protein CASSSPGIWTGGETQYF.